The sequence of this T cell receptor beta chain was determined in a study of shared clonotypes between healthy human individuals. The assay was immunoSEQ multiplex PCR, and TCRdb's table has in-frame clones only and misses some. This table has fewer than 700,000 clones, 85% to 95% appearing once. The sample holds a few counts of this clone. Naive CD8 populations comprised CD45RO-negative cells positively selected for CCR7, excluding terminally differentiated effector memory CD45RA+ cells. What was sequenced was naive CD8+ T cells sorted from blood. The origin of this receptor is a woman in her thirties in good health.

CDR3 nucleotide sequence: TGTGCCAGCAGCCCAGGGGGAATGTATGGCTACACCTTC. Translation: CASSPGGMYGYTF. This chain links TRBV7-9 with TRBJ1-2, with TRBD1 matching 7 bases. This CDR3 contains 13 residues. Germline V gene sequence: CDR1 SEHNR, CDR2 FQNEAQ (reference sequence). V lost 5 bases to trimming and J lost 5 bases; unmatched junction nucleotides: 5.